Given below is one TCR beta chain in context. These data belong to a study of cytomegalovirus exposure and HLA in healthy donors. V was clipped by 4 bases and J by 7 bases, with 11 bases between them. The CDR3 contains 12 residues. The germline V gene encodes CDR1 MNHEY and CDR2 SMNVEV (reference sequence). Vbeta (60) and Jbeta (13) primers were used in the PCR. Some clones are missing from TCRdb's copy, which holds only in-frame ones; the method was immunoSEQ multiplex PCR. The sample carries 130,000 to 150,000 clones, approximately 82% recorded once. The genes are TRBV27 and TRBJ2-7, with D possibly TRBD2 on 6 matching bases. Material: PBMCs. The sequence was obtained from a woman between 55 and 75 years old in good health and CMV-seropositive. Here the CDR3 DNA reads TGTGCCAGCAGTTACGGGGGTGGGGAGCAGTACTTC. Translating it yields CASSYGGGEQYF.